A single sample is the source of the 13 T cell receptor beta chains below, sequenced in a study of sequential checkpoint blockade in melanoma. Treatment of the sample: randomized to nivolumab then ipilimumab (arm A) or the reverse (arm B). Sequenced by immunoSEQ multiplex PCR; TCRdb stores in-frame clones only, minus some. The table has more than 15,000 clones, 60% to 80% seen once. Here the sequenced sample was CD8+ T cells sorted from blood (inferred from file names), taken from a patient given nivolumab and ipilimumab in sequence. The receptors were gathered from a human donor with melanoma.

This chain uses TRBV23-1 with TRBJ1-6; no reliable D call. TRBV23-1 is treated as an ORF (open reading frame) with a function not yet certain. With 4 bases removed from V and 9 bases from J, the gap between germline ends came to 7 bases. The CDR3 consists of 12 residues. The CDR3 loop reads CASSLRISPLHF. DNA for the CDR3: TGCGCCAGCAGTCTCAGAATTTCACCCCTCCACTTT.

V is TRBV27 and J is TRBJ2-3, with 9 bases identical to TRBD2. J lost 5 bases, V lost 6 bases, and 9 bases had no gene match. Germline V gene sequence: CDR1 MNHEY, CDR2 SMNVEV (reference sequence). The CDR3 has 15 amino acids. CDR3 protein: CASSPMTSGEDTQYF. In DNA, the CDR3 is TGTGCCAGCAGCCCTATGACTAGCGGAGAAGATACGCAGTATTTT.

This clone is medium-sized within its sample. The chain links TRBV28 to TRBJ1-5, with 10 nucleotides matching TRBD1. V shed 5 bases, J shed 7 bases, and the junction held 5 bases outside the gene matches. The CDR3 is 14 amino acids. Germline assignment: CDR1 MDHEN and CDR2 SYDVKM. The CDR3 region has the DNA TGTGCCAGCAGTCCGACAGGGGGCGTGCAGCCCCAGCATTTT. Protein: CASSPTGGVQPQHF.

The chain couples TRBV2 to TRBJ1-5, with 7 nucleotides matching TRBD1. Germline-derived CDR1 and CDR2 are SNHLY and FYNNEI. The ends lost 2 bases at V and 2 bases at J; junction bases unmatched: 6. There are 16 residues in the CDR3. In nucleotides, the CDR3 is TGTGCCAGCAGTGAATGGGCAGGGGGAGGCAATCAGCCCCAGCATTTT. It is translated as CASSEWAGGGNQPQHF.

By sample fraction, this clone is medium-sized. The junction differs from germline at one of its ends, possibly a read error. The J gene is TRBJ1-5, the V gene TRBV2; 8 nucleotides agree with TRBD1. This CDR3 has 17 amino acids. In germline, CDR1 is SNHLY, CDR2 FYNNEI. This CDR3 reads CASSEAPWTGLNQPQHF. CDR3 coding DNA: TGTGCCAGCAGCGAAGCCCCGTGGACAGGGCTTAATCAGCCCCAGCATTTT.

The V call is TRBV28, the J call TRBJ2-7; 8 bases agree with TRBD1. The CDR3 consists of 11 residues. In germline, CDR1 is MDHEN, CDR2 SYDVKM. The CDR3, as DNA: TGTGCCAGCAGTTTTACCGACAGGACAGGGGTC. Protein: CASSFTDRTGV.

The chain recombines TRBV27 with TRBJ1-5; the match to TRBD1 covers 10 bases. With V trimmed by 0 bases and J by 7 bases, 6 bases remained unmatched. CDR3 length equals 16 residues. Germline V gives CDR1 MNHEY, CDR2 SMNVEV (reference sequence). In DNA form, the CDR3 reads TGTGCCAGCAGTTTATCGGGACAGGGGCTTGGGCAGCCCCAGCATTTT. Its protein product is CASSLSGQGLGQPQHF.

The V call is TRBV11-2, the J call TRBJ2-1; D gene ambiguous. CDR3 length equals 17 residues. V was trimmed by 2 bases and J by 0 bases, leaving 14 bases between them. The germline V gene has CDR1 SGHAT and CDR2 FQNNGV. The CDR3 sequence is CASSLNPTEYSYNEQFF. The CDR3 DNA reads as TGTGCCAGCAGCTTAAACCCAACAGAGTACTCCTACAATGAGCAGTTCTTC.

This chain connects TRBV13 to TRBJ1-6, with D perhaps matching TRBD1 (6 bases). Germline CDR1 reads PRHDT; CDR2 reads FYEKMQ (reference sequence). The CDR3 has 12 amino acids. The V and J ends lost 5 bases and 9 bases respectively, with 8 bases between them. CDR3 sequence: CASSPRGSPLHF. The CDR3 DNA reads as TGTGCCAGCAGCCCCAGGGGTTCACCCCTCCACTTT.

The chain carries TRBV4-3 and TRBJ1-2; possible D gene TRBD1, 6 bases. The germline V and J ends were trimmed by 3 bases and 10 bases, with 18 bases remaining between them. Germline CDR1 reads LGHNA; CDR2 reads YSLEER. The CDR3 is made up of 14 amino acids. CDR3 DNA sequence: TGCGCCAGCAGCCAGGACACAGGGTACGTCGACTACACCTTC. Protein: CASSQDTGYVDYTF.

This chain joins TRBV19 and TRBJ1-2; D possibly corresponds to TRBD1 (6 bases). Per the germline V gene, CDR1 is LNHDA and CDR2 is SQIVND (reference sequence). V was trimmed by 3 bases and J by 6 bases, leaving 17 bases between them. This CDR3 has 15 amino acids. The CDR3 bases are TGTGCCAGTAGTATGAGTAGAGGGGCAGGGGATGGCTACACCTTC. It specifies CASSMSRGAGDGYTF.

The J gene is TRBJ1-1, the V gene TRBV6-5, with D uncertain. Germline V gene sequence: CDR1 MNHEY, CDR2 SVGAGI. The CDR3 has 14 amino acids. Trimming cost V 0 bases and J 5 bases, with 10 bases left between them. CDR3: CASSYSGVETEAFF. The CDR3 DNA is TGTGCCAGCAGTTACTCGGGCGTGGAAACTGAAGCTTTCTTT.

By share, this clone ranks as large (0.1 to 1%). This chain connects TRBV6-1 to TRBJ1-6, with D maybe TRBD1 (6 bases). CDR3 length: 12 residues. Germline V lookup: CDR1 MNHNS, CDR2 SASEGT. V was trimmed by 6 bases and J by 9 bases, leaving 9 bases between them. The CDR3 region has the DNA TGTGCCAGCAGCCCCAGGGGTTCACCCCTCCACTTT. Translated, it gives CASSPRGSPLHF.